Following are 15 T cell receptor beta chains from one sample sequenced in a study of blood T cell repertoires in COVID-19. Profiling relied on immunoSEQ multiplex PCR, and the TCRdb table lists in-frame clones only, not all of them. The sample consists of some 150,000 clones, around 84% of them appearing once. What was sequenced was peripheral blood. These receptors were obtained from a man aged 70-80 years with acute or convalescent COVID-19.

The rearrangement links TRBV12-3 or TRBV12-4 to TRBJ2-7, with D perhaps TRBD2 (5 bases). The CDR3 contains 13 residues. Trimming cost V 3 bases and J 5 bases, with 11 bases left between them. In nucleotides, the CDR3 is TGTGCCAGCAGTTTGGCCTTGAGGGACGAGCAGTACTTC. Protein sequence: CASSLALRDEQYF.

This rearrangement joins TRBV6-4 to TRBJ1-5; D gene uncertain. Germline V gives CDR1 MRHNA, CDR2 SNTAGT. This CDR3 comprises 13 residues. Trimming stripped 3 bases from V and 4 bases from J, with 7 bases between. This CDR3 is CASSEEANQPQHF. In nucleotides, the CDR3 is TGTGCCAGCAGTGAGGAGGCGAATCAGCCCCAGCATTTT.

The V gene is TRBV28, the J gene TRBJ2-1, with TRBD1 matching 7 bases. Trimming at V came to 2 bases and at J to 11 bases, leaving 6 bases not matched to a gene. The CDR3 extends over 13 amino acids. Germline V gives CDR1 MDHEN, CDR2 SYDVKM. CDR3 in DNA: TGTGCCAGCAGTTTACCCAAGGACAGGAAGCAGTTCTTC. This codes for CASSLPKDRKQFF.

The chain links TRBV10-3 to TRBJ2-7; 7 bases agree with TRBD2. Germline values: CDR1 ENHRY, CDR2 SYGVKD. This CDR3 has 14 amino acids. V shed 6 bases, J shed 0 bases, and the junction held 5 bases outside the gene matches. The CDR3 sequence is CAISPGGSSYEQYF. In DNA form, the CDR3 reads TGTGCCATCAGCCCGGGGGGAAGCTCCTACGAGCAGTACTTC.

This chain connects TRBV6-5 to TRBJ2-7, with TRBD2 matching 13 bases. Trimming removed 7 bases from V and 1 base from J; junction bases left unmatched: 4. Germline V gene sequence: CDR1 MNHEY, CDR2 SVGAGI. The CDR3 totals 15 residues. The CDR3: CASTKGLAGSYEQYF. The CDR3 nucleotides are TGTGCCAGCACCAAGGGACTAGCGGGATCCTACGAGCAGTACTTC.

V gene TRBV3-1 (or the pseudogene TRBV3-2) combines with J gene TRBJ2-1, with 7 bases identical to TRBD2. CDR1 LGHDT and CDR2 YNNKEL come from the germline V gene (reference sequence). J gave up 8 bases and V 1 base, and 8 bases lay outside the gene matches. The CDR3 covers 15 residues. The chain's CDR3 is CASSQGGLAGDEQFF. CDR3 DNA: TGTGCCAGCAGCCAAGGGGGGTTAGCGGGCGATGAGCAGTTCTTC.

V is TRBV21-1 and J is TRBJ2-1; TRBD2 is taken as the D call from the table, unchecked against the DNA. TRBV21-1 is noted as a pseudogene. This CDR3 contains 17 residues. CDR3: CASSKAGTREFYNEQFF. In nucleotides, the CDR3 is TGTGCCAGCAGCAAAGCCGGGACTAGGGAGTTCTACAATGAGCAGTTCTTC.

The chain recombines TRBV27 with TRBJ1-6; TRBD1 aligns across 8 bases. Germline trimming cut 0 bases from V and 1 base from J; bases unmatched to any gene: 5. The germline gives CDR1 MNHEY, CDR2 SMNVEV (reference sequence). This CDR3 contains 18 residues. The CDR3 bases are TGTGCCAGCAGTTTATCGCCCAGGGGGCGGTCCTATAATTCACCCCTCCACTTT. Translation gives CASSLSPRGRSYNSPLHF.

The chain recombines TRBV3-1 (or the pseudogene TRBV3-2) with TRBJ2-5, with 10 nucleotides matching TRBD2. The CDR3 contains 16 residues. V trimming: 0 bases; J trimming: 7 bases; junction bases outside the gene matches: 8. Germline assignment: CDR1 LGHDT and CDR2 YNNKEL (reference sequence). The chain's CDR3 is CASSQDASGGAGTQYF. DNA for the CDR3: TGTGCCAGCAGCCAAGACGCGAGCGGGGGGGCGGGGACCCAGTACTTC.

The rearrangement uses TRBV19 and TRBJ1-5; D not certain. This CDR3 is 13 amino acids long. Trimming took 3 bases from V and 7 from J, leaving 10 bases between them. Germline V gives CDR1 LNHDA, CDR2 SQIVND (reference sequence). The CDR3 DNA reads TGTGCCAGTAGTATTGGCGCGGAACAGCCCCAGCATTTT. Translated, it gives CASSIGAEQPQHF.

This chain connects TRBV27 to TRBJ2-7, with D possibly TRBD2 on 6 matching bases. Trimming took 2 bases from V and 2 from J, leaving 10 bases between them. CDR1 and CDR2 from the germline V gene are MNHEY and SMNVEV (reference sequence). The CDR3 is 14 amino acids. CDR3 DNA: TGTGCCAGCAGTTTAGCGGGGCTAACCTACGAGCAGTACTTC. Amino acid sequence: CASSLAGLTYEQYF.

The chain links TRBV19 to TRBJ1-5, with D tentatively TRBD1 (5 bases). This CDR3 contains 13 residues. Germline values: CDR1 LNHDA, CDR2 SQIVND (reference sequence). Trimming left V 4 bases short and J 6 bases short, with 10 bases between. CDR3 sequence: CASSTGLGQPQHF. DNA of the CDR3: TGTGCCAGTAGTACAGGGTTGGGTCAGCCCCAGCATTTT.

This sequence joins TRBV27 and TRBJ1-4; 8 nucleotides align to TRBD1. CDR1 MNHEY and CDR2 SMNVEV come from the germline V gene (reference sequence). With 2 bases clipped from V and 6 bases from J, the junction kept 5 bases outside the gene matches. The CDR3 is made up of 15 amino acids. The CDR3 DNA reads TGTGCCAGCAGTTTAGTGGGACAGGCCCATGAAAAACTGTTTTTT. It codes for CASSLVGQAHEKLFF.

The V and J genes are TRBV5-1 and TRBJ1-2; possibly TRBD1 for D (5 bases). This CDR3 is 16 amino acids long. Looked up from germline, CDR1 is SGHRS and CDR2 is YFSETQ. V gave up 0 bases and J gave up 6 bases, with 18 bases separating them. CDR3 protein: CASSLVVGRAKDGYTF. The CDR3 region has the DNA TGCGCCAGCAGCTTGGTAGTCGGCAGGGCGAAAGATGGCTACACCTTC.

This clone was seen more than once but under ten times. The chain recombines TRBV18 with TRBJ2-7; 8 positions agree with TRBD2. The CDR3 extends over 13 amino acids. The germline CDR1 and CDR2 sequences are KGHSH and LQKENI. J gave up 9 bases and V 2 bases, and 6 bases lay outside the gene matches. The CDR3 loop reads CASSPERELGQYF. The CDR3 bases are TGTGCCAGCTCACCAGAGCGGGAGTTAGGGCAGTACTTC.